This T cell receptor (beta chain) was observed in a study of T cell repertoires in aging, cancer and after chemotherapy. This clonotype was counted a few times. Trimming removed 8 bases at V and 9 bases at J, with 14 bases between. From germline, CDR1 is MDHEN and CDR2 SYDVKM. The CDR3 loop spans 13 amino acids. A mixed TRB-A/B primer pool amplified rearranged TRB by multiplex touch-down PCR. TCRdb analysed the multiplex PCR reads with MiXCR anew, one entry per CDR3 protein. The sample carries some 4,000 distinct CDR3 sequences, over 25% recorded once. Peripheral blood genomic DNA, not sorted cells or RNA, was the template.

The sequenced sample consisted of blood. This chain connects TRBV28 to TRBJ1-6; the D gene is possibly TRBD1 (5 bases). This TCR was recovered from a human donor with a blood cancer. CDR3 loop: CASVAGARSPLHF. The CDR3 region has the DNA TGTGCCAGCGTGGCCGGGGCGCGTTCACCCCTCCACTTT.